This record concerns one TCR beta chain sequence. MiXCR, run by TCRdb on the RACE reads, gives a single entry per CDR3 protein. The sample has under 85,000 distinct CDR3 sequences, about a tenth seen once; the top ten hold about 1.4%. The data are from a study of human T cells and chemical hapten exposure. Time point denoted: patch test 1, 2 weeks after DPC sensitization. Noted treatment: therapeutic diphenylcyclopropenone sensitization with weekly scalp DPC. The germline V gene has CDR1 SQVTM and CDR2 ANQGSEA. The CDR3 is 13 amino acids. V lost 4 bases to trimming and J lost 7 bases; unmatched junction nucleotides: 8.

The J gene is TRBJ1-2, the V gene TRBV29-1, with 8 bases matching TRBD1. The TCR comes from a woman aged 50 to 60 with alopecia areata. Some clones in this sample may be carry-over from other donors' samples. The sequencing used whole blood, collected in connection with sensitization to the hapten diphenylcyclopropenone (DPC). DNA for the CDR3: TGCAGCGTTGGGGAAGCTCAGGGGGCTGGCTACACCTTC. Translating gives CSVGEAQGAGYTF.